The 28 T cell receptor beta chains presented below share a single source sample, sequenced in a study of cytomegalovirus exposure and HLA in healthy donors. Researchers ran the PCR with 60 Vbeta and 13 Jbeta primers. The data were produced by immunoSEQ multiplex PCR, yet TCRdb's version contains in-frame clones alone and is incomplete. Among roughly 150,000 clones listed, 75% to 80% were seen once. The sequencing sample was made of PBMCs. The receptor set was obtained from a male donor in good health and CMV-seronegative.

The chain employs TRBV7-9 and TRBJ1-1; D is possibly TRBD1 (6 bases). V shed 5 bases and J shed 0 bases, with 13 bases lying between them. Germline V gene sequence: CDR1 SEHNR, CDR2 FQNEAQ (reference sequence). The CDR3 spans 15 residues. DNA of the CDR3: TGTGCCAGCAGCCTAGGGGGGGGATTGAACACTGAAGCTTTCTTT. Encoded protein: CASSLGGGLNTEAFF.

V gene TRBV5-4 combines with J gene TRBJ2-1; 7 bases are shared with TRBD2. Germline V gives CDR1 SGHNT, CDR2 YYREEE (reference sequence). The CDR3 runs to 15 residues. The junction had 4 bases not matched to a gene; V was cut back by 0 bases and J by 4 bases. The CDR3 DNA follows: TGTGCCAGCAGCTTGGAAGCGGGACGGTACAATGAGCAGTTCTTC. This translates into CASSLEAGRYNEQFF.

The chain uses TRBV29-1 and TRBJ2-1, with D possibly TRBD2 on 6 matching bases. With 4 bases removed from V and 1 base from J, the gap between germline ends came to 17 bases. The germline gives CDR1 SQVTM, CDR2 ANQGSEA. This CDR3 region has 16 residues. This chain's CDR3 is CSVVRWGVKSYNEQFF. DNA of the CDR3: TGCAGCGTTGTCAGGTGGGGGGTAAAGTCCTACAATGAGCAGTTCTTC.

This clone occurred once. The genes are TRBV7-2 and TRBJ2-1; the match to TRBD2 covers 10 bases. V shed 3 bases, J shed 6 bases, and the junction held 8 bases outside the gene matches. CDR1 is SGHTA and CDR2 is FQGNSA in the germline V gene. CDR3 length: 16 residues. CDR3 region: CASSFVKLAGINEQFF. CDR3 in DNA: TGTGCCAGCAGCTTCGTTAAACTAGCGGGGATCAATGAGCAGTTCTTC.

This sequence joins TRBV6-7 and TRBJ2-5; 7 positions match TRBD1. TRBV6-7 is noted as an ORF with a role that remains uncertain. The CDR3 loop spans 16 amino acids. The J segment lost 6 bases and the V segment lost 4 bases, leaving 14 bases of the junction unmatched. The CDR3 protein is CASSCLRFDREQTQYF. Here the CDR3 DNA reads TGTGCCAGCAGTTGCCTCCGATTCGACAGGGAACAGACCCAGTACTTC.

Concerning this clone itself: At one end the junction does not follow the germline gene, possibly because of a read error. The chain has TRBV7-9 and TRBJ2-3; D possibly corresponds to TRBD2 (6 bases). The CDR3 runs to 14 residues. Germline V CDR1 and CDR2: SEHNR, FQNEAQ (reference sequence). The CDR3 protein is CSSRAGGSTDTQYF. CDR3 bases: TGTTCCAGCAGAGCTGGGGGGAGCACAGATACGCAGTATTTT.

The V call is TRBV5-4, the J call TRBJ2-1; 10 nucleotides match TRBD2. The CDR3 has 15 residues. CDR1 is SGHNT and CDR2 is YYREEE in the germline V gene (reference sequence). V gave up 3 bases and J gave up 8 bases; unmatched junction bases: 8. CDR3 amino acids: CASSSPSGSFDEQFF. The CDR3 DNA follows: TGTGCCAGCAGCTCCCCTAGCGGGAGCTTCGATGAGCAGTTCTTC. The full variable domain, in which reference TRBV5-4 and TRBJ2-1 provide the parts outside the CDR3, is ETGVTQSPTHLIKTRGQQVTLRCSSQSGHNTVSWYQQALGQGPQFIFQYYREEENGRGNFPPRFSGLQFPNYSSELNVNALELDDSALYLCASSSPSGSFDEQFFGPGTRLTVL.

V and J are TRBV29-1 and TRBJ1-1, with no clear D. This CDR3 region has 12 residues. Germline V CDR1 and CDR2: SQVTM, ANQGSEA. V gave up 4 bases and J gave up 1 base, with 7 bases separating them. The CDR3, as DNA: TGCAGCGTTGCGTCCGGGAACACTGAAGCTTTCTTT. It specifies CSVASGNTEAFF.

The CDR3 nucleotides are TGCGCCAGCAGCTTGGCCGGGGGGCAAAGAACCAATGAGCAGTTCTTC. It is translated as CASSLAGGQRTNEQFF. This sequence joins TRBV5-1 and TRBJ2-1; the D gene is possibly TRBD2 (7 bases). Trimming removed 0 bases at V and 6 bases at J, with 16 bases between. From germline, CDR1 is SGHRS and CDR2 YFSETQ. The CDR3 spans 16 residues. The full variable domain, in which reference TRBV5-1 and TRBJ2-1 provide the parts outside the CDR3, is KAGVTQTPRYLIKTRGQQVTLSCSPISGHRSVSWYQQTPGQGLQFLFEYFSETQRNKGNFPGRFSGRQFSNSRSEMNVSTLELGDSALYLCASSLAGGQRTNEQFFGPGTRLTVL.

The rearrangement uses TRBV29-1 and TRBJ1-1; possible D gene TRBD1, 5 bases. The germline V gene encodes CDR1 SQVTM and CDR2 ANQGSEA. V was cut by 3 bases and J by 0 bases, with 20 bases left in between. The length of the CDR3 is 17 residues. The CDR3 DNA reads as TGCAGCGTTGATGGTGGGCCAGGGATCGGCATGAACACTGAAGCTTTCTTT. It encodes CSVDGGPGIGMNTEAFF.

The rearrangement joins TRBV7-3 to TRBJ2-5; D might be TRBD1 (7 bases). This CDR3 is built from 15 residues. V was clipped by 3 bases and J by 5 bases, with 16 bases between them. The germline V gene has CDR1 SGHTA and CDR2 FQGTGA. The CDR3: CASSLTTSGGETQYF. As DNA, the CDR3 is TGTGCCAGCAGCTTGACTACCTCAGGGGGGGAGACCCAGTACTTC.

The chain combines TRBV9 with TRBJ2-7; perhaps TRBD2 as D (6 bases). Germline V gene data show CDR1 as SGDLS and CDR2 as YYNGEE. Trimming left V 4 bases short and J 0 bases short, with 17 bases between. The CDR3 has 16 residues. The CDR3: CASSPRRGVSSYEQYF. Here the CDR3 DNA reads TGTGCCAGCAGCCCCCGGAGGGGTGTAAGCTCCTACGAGCAGTACTTC.

The chain employs TRBV11-1 and TRBJ2-5; TRBD2 agrees at 7 bases. Germline lookup yields CDR1 SGHAT and CDR2 FQDESV (reference sequence). This CDR3 region has 16 residues. Losses at the gene ends were 2 bases for V and 5 bases for J; bases not matched to a gene: 11. The CDR3: CASSLQRGAISETQYF. CDR3 DNA: TGTGCCAGCAGCTTACAGCGGGGCGCGATTTCGGAGACCCAGTACTTC.

This chain's CDR3 is CASSPGTSALYEQYF. CDR3 sequence (DNA): TGTGCCAGCAGCCCCGGGACTAGCGCTCTCTACGAGCAGTACTTC. The V gene is TRBV5-6, the J gene TRBJ2-7; 10 nucleotides match TRBD2. V shed 4 bases, J shed 3 bases, and the junction held 7 bases outside the gene matches. The CDR3 sequence is 15 residues long. Germline V gene lookup returns CDR1 SGHDT and CDR2 YYEEEE.

The rearrangement links TRBV11-3 to TRBJ1-3, with 7 bases matching TRBD1. Germline loops: CDR1 SGHNT, CDR2 YENEEA. V gave up 4 bases and J gave up 2 bases; unmatched junction bases: 5. The CDR3 is 15 residues long. The CDR3 is CASSSQGSPGNTIYF. CDR3 in DNA: TGTGCCAGCAGCTCACAGGGGTCCCCTGGAAACACCATATATTTT. Combining the CDR3 with reference TRBV11-3 and TRBJ1-3 gives the whole variable domain EAGVVQSPRYKIIEKKQPVAFWCNPISGHNTLYWYLQNLGQGPELLIRYENEEAVDDSQLPKDRFSAERLKGVDSTLKIQPAELGDSAVYLCASSSQGSPGNTIYFGEGSWLTVV.

The rearrangement links TRBV7-3 to TRBJ2-2, with D perhaps matching TRBD2 (5 bases). V was clipped by 6 bases and J by 0 bases, with 8 bases between them. This CDR3 is 14 amino acids long. CDR1 is SGHTA, CDR2 FQGTGA, per germline. The CDR3 DNA sequence: TGTGCCAGCAGTCCGGGAACGAACACCGGGGAGCTGTTTTTT. Its translation is CASSPGTNTGELFF.

CDR3 in DNA: TGCAGCGGAGGGGGCAGAAACACTGAAGCTTTCTTT. It yields the protein CSGGGRNTEAFF. J is TRBJ1-1 and V is TRBV29-1; TRBD1 agrees at 7 bases. V dropped 7 bases and J dropped 2; count of bases not matched to a gene: 4. Germline V gene data show CDR1 as SQVTM and CDR2 as ANQGSEA. This CDR3 spans 12 amino acids. Looking up the rest from reference TRBV29-1 and TRBJ1-1 gives the full variable domain: SAVISQKPSRDICQRGTSLTIQCQVDSQVTMMFWYRQQPGQSLTLIATANQGSEATYESGFVIDKFPISRPNLTFSTLTVSNMSPEDSSIYLCSGGGRNTEAFFGQGTRLTVV.

The chain recombines TRBV7-9 with TRBJ1-3; perhaps TRBD1 as D (6 bases). V was clipped by 4 bases and J by 5 bases, with 12 bases between them. Germline loops: CDR1 SEHNR, CDR2 FQNEAQ (reference sequence). This CDR3 is built from 14 residues. The CDR3 spells CASSSQGIRNTIYF. CDR3 sequence (DNA): TGTGCCAGCAGCTCACAGGGTATTCGAAACACCATATATTTT.

The V gene is TRBV9, the J gene TRBJ2-5; 9 positions agree with TRBD2. TRBJ2-7 explains the end of the DNA better; the J call may be wrong. Looked up from germline, CDR1 is SGDLS and CDR2 is YYNGEE. The CDR3 is 14 residues long. CDR3 region: CASSAGLAPYEQYF. DNA of the CDR3: TGTGCCAGCAGCGCCGGACTAGCGCCTTACGAGCAGTACTTC.

The chain combines TRBV21-1 with TRBJ1-2; TRBD1 is the table's D call, not checked against the DNA. TRBV21-1 is recorded as a pseudogene. The length of the CDR3 is 19 residues. The CDR3 DNA reads as TGTGCCAGCAGCAAGGGGAGATATATCCCGGGACAGGGGGCAGGAGGCTACACCTTC. Protein product: CASSKGRYIPGQGAGGYTF.

The genes are TRBV19 and TRBJ1-2, with 10 bases identical to TRBD1. In germline, CDR1 is LNHDA, CDR2 SQIVND (reference sequence). J lost 8 bases, V lost 5 bases, and 8 bases had no gene match. The CDR3 consists of 14 residues. Written as DNA, the CDR3 is TGTGCCAGTAGTTGGACAGGGGGGCTTGTCGGCTACACCTTC. It yields the protein CASSWTGGLVGYTF.

V and J are TRBV7-9 and TRBJ2-3; 9 bases fit TRBD2. CDR1 is SEHNR, CDR2 FQNEAQ, per germline (reference sequence). The trim removed 0 bases at V and 3 bases at J, leaving 4 bases unmatched. The CDR3 runs 16 residues. The chain's CDR3 is CASSLAKLAGTDTQYF. The CDR3, as DNA: TGTGCCAGCAGCTTAGCGAAGCTAGCGGGGACAGATACGCAGTATTTT.

V usage is TRBV30 and J usage is TRBJ2-2; D remains unclear. This CDR3 is built from 14 residues. V gave up 4 bases and J gave up 4 bases, with 13 bases separating them. Germline V CDR1 and CDR2: GTSNPN, SVGIG (reference sequence). CDR3 in amino acids: CAWTVGASTGELFF. The DNA for the CDR3 is TGTGCCTGGACTGTAGGAGCGAGCACCGGGGAGCTGTTTTTT.

Only a few counts were recorded for this clone. This chain links TRBV6-4 with TRBJ2-3; 12 nucleotides match TRBD2. CDR3 size: 14 residues. Trimming removed 6 bases from V and 4 bases from J; junction bases left unmatched: 2. Germline lookup yields CDR1 MRHNA and CDR2 SNTAGT. CDR3 sequence (DNA): TGTGCCAGCAGCTCTAGCGGGGGGGCAGATACGCAGTATTTT. Encoded protein: CASSSSGGADTQYF.

The V and J genes are TRBV11-3 and TRBJ2-7, with TRBD1 matching over 9 bases. Germline V lookup: CDR1 SGHNT, CDR2 YENEEA. The CDR3 is 14 amino acids. V was pared by 4 bases and J by 2 bases, with 3 bases of the junction left unmatched. The CDR3 region is CASSSRDRAYEQYF. CDR3 DNA sequence: TGTGCCAGCAGCTCCCGGGACAGGGCCTACGAGCAGTACTTC. The variable domain in full, completed from reference TRBV11-3 and TRBJ2-7, reads EAGVVQSPRYKIIEKKQPVAFWCNPISGHNTLYWYLQNLGQGPELLIRYENEEAVDDSQLPKDRFSAERLKGVDSTLKIQPAELGDSAVYLCASSSRDRAYEQYFGPGTRLTVT.

V is TRBV5-5 and J is TRBJ2-5; 11 bases match TRBD1. The germline V gene encodes CDR1 SGHKS and CDR2 YYEKEE (reference sequence). The CDR3 contains 15 residues. The ends lost 4 bases at V and 5 bases at J; junction bases unmatched: 7. CDR3 bases: TGTGCCAGCAGCCCAGGGGACAGGGGGTCGGAGACCCAGTACTTC. It translates to CASSPGDRGSETQYF. Complete variable domain (other parts from reference TRBV5-5 and TRBJ2-5): DAGVTQSPTHLIKTRGQQVTLRCSPISGHKSVSWYQQVLGQGPQFIFQYYEKEERGRGNFPDRFSARQFPNYSSELNVNALLLGDSALYLCASSPGDRGSETQYFGPGTRLLVL.

The DNA for the CDR3 is TGTGCCAGCACCCCCGGGACAAATAATTCACCCCTCCACTTT. Its translation: CASTPGTNNSPLHF. This chain links TRBV28 with TRBJ1-6; a possible D gene is TRBD1 (6 bases). Germline values: CDR1 MDHEN, CDR2 SYDVKM. The V and J ends lost 7 bases and 5 bases respectively, with 12 bases between them. The CDR3 loop spans 14 amino acids.

This chain joins TRBV11-2 and TRBJ2-2; 10 bases are a match to TRBD2. The V and J ends lost 2 bases and 7 bases, in that order; junction bases with no gene match: 4. Germline V gives CDR1 SGHAT, CDR2 FQNNGV. The CDR3 sequence is 15 residues long. The CDR3, as DNA: TGTGCCAGCAGCTTACAAGCGGGGGGGCTCGGGGAGCTGTTTTTT. Its translation is CASSLQAGGLGELFF.